This passage covers 16 T cell receptor beta chains from one sample sequenced in a study of cytomegalovirus exposure and HLA in healthy donors. PCR involved 60 Vbeta and 13 Jbeta primers. The assay was immunoSEQ multiplex PCR, and TCRdb's table has in-frame clones only and misses some. The sample records more than 150,000 clones, around 83% being singletons. The material sequenced was PBMCs. These receptors were obtained from a girl aged 2 to 9 in good health and CMV-seropositive.

V usage is TRBV21-1 and J usage is TRBJ2-7; TRBD2 is the table's D call and was not checked against the DNA. TRBV21-1 is noted as a pseudogene. The CDR3 is made up of 14 amino acids. Written as DNA, the CDR3 is TGTGCCAGCAGGAGACTAGCGGGGCCCTACGAGCAGTACTTC. Its protein is CASRRLAGPYEQYF.

The chain has TRBV7-3 and TRBJ2-1, with D possibly matching TRBD2 (6 bases). The CDR3 consists of 16 residues. Germline V gives CDR1 SGHTA, CDR2 FQGTGA. V was shortened by 1 base and J by 5 bases, with 15 bases between the two germline ends. The CDR3 spells CASSLMSGRPNNEQFF. As DNA, the CDR3 is TGTGCCAGCAGCTTAATGTCCGGGAGACCGAACAATGAGCAGTTCTTC.

The genes are TRBV6-5 and TRBJ1-1; D is ambiguous. V lost 5 bases and J lost 4, with 8 bases in between. From germline, CDR1 is MNHEY and CDR2 SVGAGI. The CDR3 totals 12 residues. CDR3 sequence: CASSHTPTEAFF. CDR3 sequence (DNA): TGTGCCAGCAGTCACACCCCCACTGAAGCTTTCTTT.

The CDR3 coding sequence is TGCGCCAGCAGCTTGGGTCGGCGGGTATCCTACGAGCAGTACTTC. This codes for CASSLGRRVSYEQYF. The chain employs TRBV5-1 and TRBJ2-7, with a weak D call TRBD2 (5 bases). The CDR3 loop spans 15 amino acids. V was cut by 0 bases and J by 1 base, with 11 bases left in between. Per germline, CDR1 SGHRS and CDR2 YFSETQ.

The chain carries TRBV9 and TRBJ2-3; the D gene is possibly TRBD2 (6 bases). From germline, CDR1 is SGDLS and CDR2 YYNGEE. The CDR3 sequence is 16 residues long. V lost 0 bases to trimming and J lost 4 bases, with 15 bases between them. The CDR3 DNA sequence: TGTGCCAGCAGCGTAGGGTGGGGAGGCCTGCCAGATACGCAGTATTTT. Amino acids: CASSVGWGGLPDTQYF. Looking up the rest from reference TRBV9 and TRBJ2-3 gives the full variable domain: DSGVTQTPKHLITATGQRVTLRCSPRSGDLSVYWYQQSLDQGLQFLIQYYNGEERAKGNILERFSAQQFPDLHSELNLSSLELGDSALYFCASSVGWGGLPDTQYFGPGTRLTVL.

J is TRBJ1-2 and V is TRBV6-1; D ambiguous. This CDR3 is built from 14 residues. Trimming took 6 bases from V and 2 from J, leaving 13 bases between them. Germline CDR1 reads MNHNS; CDR2 reads SASEGT. The CDR3: CASRLMGDNYGYTF. DNA of the CDR3: TGTGCCAGCAGACTAATGGGAGACAACTATGGCTACACCTTC.

The chain employs TRBV29-1 and TRBJ1-2, with D possibly matching TRBD1 (6 bases). This CDR3 is built from 13 residues. Trimming took off 6 bases at V and 1 base at J, with 12 bases between the two ends. Germline CDR1 reads SQVTM; CDR2 reads ANQGSEA. The CDR3 is CSVSGHNNYGYTF. The CDR3, as DNA: TGCAGCGTCTCGGGACATAATAACTATGGCTACACCTTC. The full variable domain, completed using reference TRBV29-1 and TRBJ1-2, is SAVISQKPSRDICQRGTSLTIQCQVDSQVTMMFWYRQQPGQSLTLIATANQGSEATYESGFVIDKFPISRPNLTFSTLTVSNMSPEDSSIYLCSVSGHNNYGYTFGSGTRLTVV.

The V gene is TRBV7-8, the J gene TRBJ1-1; D perhaps matches TRBD1 (6 bases). V lost 5 bases, J lost 0 bases, and 13 bases lay in between. Germline CDR1 and CDR2: SGHVS and FQNEAQ. There are 15 residues in the CDR3. In DNA, the CDR3 is TGTGCCAGCAGCCGAAAGACAGGTCTGAACACTGAAGCTTTCTTT. It is translated as CASSRKTGLNTEAFF.

The chain recombines TRBV5-4 with TRBJ2-3, with 12 bases matching TRBD1. CDR3 length: 15 amino acids. The germline gives CDR1 SGHNT, CDR2 YYREEE (reference sequence). The V segment lost 3 bases and the J segment 5 bases; nucleotides outside the gene matches: 4. CDR3 in amino acids: CASSWGQGAEDTQYF. Here the CDR3 DNA reads TGTGCCAGCAGCTGGGGACAGGGGGCGGAAGATACGCAGTATTTT. Together with reference TRBV5-4 and TRBJ2-3, the CDR3 gives the full variable domain: ETGVTQSPTHLIKTRGQQVTLRCSSQSGHNTVSWYQQALGQGPQFIFQYYREEENGRGNFPPRFSGLQFPNYSSELNVNALELDDSALYLCASSWGQGAEDTQYFGPGTRLTVL.

The CDR3 coding sequence is TGTGCCAGTAGGCCCGGACTAGCAAACACCGGGGAGCTGTTTTTT. This gives the protein CASRPGLANTGELFF. This rearrangement joins TRBV6-5 to TRBJ2-2; TRBD2 matches at 8 bases. This CDR3 comprises 15 residues. CDR1 MNHEY and CDR2 SVGAGI come from the germline V gene. Trimming took 9 bases from V and 2 from J; bases not matched to a gene: 8.

Only a few counts were recorded for this clone. The chain uses TRBV2 and TRBJ1-1; 12 nucleotides align to TRBD1. The J segment lost 4 bases and the V segment lost 10 bases, leaving 7 bases of the junction unmatched. The CDR3 is 14 residues long. Per germline, CDR1 SNHLY and CDR2 FYNNEI. The CDR3 is CAIRDRGLGTEAFF. CDR3 DNA sequence: TGTGCCATCCGGGACAGGGGGCTGGGCACTGAAGCTTTCTTT.

The chain couples TRBV13 to TRBJ1-6; 8 positions agree with TRBD1. The germline V gene encodes CDR1 PRHDT and CDR2 FYEKMQ (reference sequence). There are 13 residues in the CDR3. Trimming took 0 bases from V and 14 from J; bases not matched to a gene: 3. CDR3 coding DNA: TGTGCCAGCAGCTTAGGTACAGGGGGATCCCTCCACTTT. It codes for CASSLGTGGSLHF.

The chain combines TRBV7-7 with TRBJ1-6; the D is unclear. Germline V gene lookup returns CDR1 SSHAT and CDR2 FNYEAQ (reference sequence). The CDR3 is made up of 19 amino acids. V lost 2 bases and J lost 0, with 17 bases in between. The CDR3 reads CASSLSNPNSCSYNSPLHF. The CDR3 DNA reads TGTGCCAGCAGCTTAAGTAATCCAAACAGCTGCTCCTATAATTCACCCCTCCACTTT.

This chain joins TRBV6-1 and TRBJ2-1; 8 nucleotides line up with TRBD2. V dropped 6 bases and J dropped 3; count of bases not matched to a gene: 4. The CDR3 consists of 14 residues. Germline assignment: CDR1 MNHNS and CDR2 SASEGT. CDR3: CASRSSGIYNEQFF. CDR3 in DNA: TGTGCCAGCAGGAGTAGCGGGATCTACAATGAGCAGTTCTTC.

J is TRBJ2-7 and V is TRBV28, with TRBD2 matching over 11 bases. Germline CDR1 and CDR2: MDHEN and SYDVKM. The J segment lost 1 base and the V segment lost 7 bases, leaving 3 bases of the junction unmatched. The length of the CDR3 is 14 residues. The CDR3 DNA follows: TGTGCCAGCATAGCGGGAGGGCCGTCCTACGAGCAGTACTTC. This gives the protein CASIAGGPSYEQYF.

This clone was detected only a few times. This chain connects TRBV12-5 to TRBJ1-1; D not certain. The germline V gene has CDR1 LGHNT and CDR2 FRNRAP. V gave up 4 bases and J gave up 4 bases, with 10 bases separating them. The CDR3 has 13 residues. CDR3 sequence reads: CASGWGVGTEAFF. In DNA, the CDR3 is TGTGCTAGTGGTTGGGGAGTAGGCACTGAAGCTTTCTTT.